These T cell receptor beta chains were read from a single sample in a study of T cell repertoires in cytomegalovirus infection. Each CDR3 protein is one row after TCRdb ran MiXCR on the reads. The data show around 550,000 distinct CDR3 sequences, about 26% seen once. Sequencing was performed on PBMCs. Receptors were obtained from a human donor in good health (CMV status not recorded). Some clones in this sample may be carry-over from other donors' samples. Both conserved end residues are trimmed from each CDR3.

J gene | V gene | CDR3 protein
TRBJ1-2 | TRBV7-6 | ASSGMDYGYT
TRBJ2-3 | TRBV7-2 | ASSRQPDRGGTDTQY
TRBJ2-6 | TRBV28 | ASIQGTGANVLT
TRBJ1-2 | TRBV18 | ASSPQDSQFYGYT
TRBJ2-7 | TRBV12-3/TRBV12-4 | ASSHVQGYYEQY
TRBJ2-7 | TRBV6-5 | ASSELGTSGRYEQY
TRBJ2-5 | TRBV7-2 | ASSSPGPQETQY
TRBJ2-1 | TRBV7-9 | ASSQLGGRALSEQF
TRBJ1-1 | TRBV6-5 | ASGQNLNTEAF
TRBJ2-1 | TRBV6-2/TRBV6-3 | ASNPSGSAYNEQF
TRBJ2-2 | TRBV7-2 | ANKEGPNTGELF
TRBJ1-1 | TRBV12-3/TRBV12-4 | ASSYLFYGNTEAF
TRBJ1-2 | TRBV29-1 | SVSGTENYGYT
TRBJ2-5 | TRBV7-2 | ASSYKSGPGQETQY
TRBJ2-1 | TRBV7-2 | ASSLWDSEYNEQF
TRBJ2-1 | TRBV7-2 | ASSSRGLSSYNEQF
TRBJ2-3 | TRBV7-2 | ASSRPERADTQY
TRBJ2-1 | TRBV20-1 | SARRTTYNEQF
TRBJ2-6 | TRBV7-6 | ASSSTVGGASGANVLT
TRBJ2-2 | TRBV10-3 | AISESSGSGGTGELF
TRBJ2-4 | TRBV28 | ASMVADLNIQY
TRBJ1-2 | TRBV2 | ASSEVGRRVPNYGYT
TRBJ1-6 | TRBV20-1 | SVRREAPLH
TRBJ2-1 | TRBV6-8 | DSSYPTDKMREVSSYNEQF
TRBJ2-5 | TRBV10-3 | AISSWKAGTRKETQY
TRBJ2-6 | TRBV7-2 | ASSTSSFGANVLT
TRBJ2-3 | TRBV29-1 | SVDFGVWSTDTQY
TRBJ1-1 | TRBV20-1 | SARDPGTGLNTEAF
TRBJ2-1 | TRBV2 | ASSVSTPTEQF
TRBJ2-1 | TRBV4-2 | ASSQDKGLAGWRDEQF
TRBJ2-7 | TRBV20-1 | SALSPRTQNYEQY
TRBJ2-7 | TRBV6-1 | ATRRSDIYEQY
TRBJ2-3 | TRBV19 | ASAGLRTDTQY
TRBJ1-4 | TRBV28 | ASSLDRVLEMF